A single sample gave rise to the 29 T cell receptor beta chains below, sequenced in a study of OX40 agonist ivuxolimab in advanced cancers. Repertoires were generated with immunoSEQ multiplex PCR, while TCRdb's copy carries only in-frame clones and drops some. The sample lists 95,000 to 150,000 clones, 80% to 90% occurring once. The sequencing used CD4+ or CD8+ T cells sorted from blood, collected in a trial of the OX40 agonist ivuxolimab. Source of these receptors: an adult with an advanced solid tumor such as melanoma, head and neck, liver or kidney cancer.

The rearrangement joins TRBV6-5 to TRBJ2-1, with a possible D match to TRBD1 (5 bases). In germline, CDR1 is MNHEY, CDR2 SVGAGI. V shed 8 bases and J shed 9 bases, with 20 bases lying between them. The CDR3 consists of 14 residues. CDR3 loop: CASAGQGMFSEQFF. CDR3 nucleotide sequence: TGTGCCAGCGCCGGACAAGGGATGTTTAGTGAGCAGTTCTTC.

This clone occurred once. The rearrangement uses TRBV10-1 and TRBJ1-4, with TRBD1 as a possible D gene (5 bases). Looked up from germline, CDR1 is WNHNN and CDR2 is SYGVQD (reference sequence). Trimming removed 0 bases at V and 11 bases at J, with 10 bases between. This CDR3 has 13 residues. CDR3: CASSESMQGKLFF. The CDR3 region has the DNA TGCGCCAGCAGTGAGTCGATGCAGGGTAAACTGTTTTTT.

The CDR3 spells CASSLGGSANIQYF. The CDR3 coding sequence is TGTGCCAGCAGCTTAGGAGGGTCAGCAAACATTCAGTACTTC. The chain links TRBV7-2 to TRBJ2-4, with a weak D call TRBD2 (5 bases). The CDR3 has 14 amino acids. Trimming took off 1 base at V and 6 bases at J, with 10 bases between the two ends. In germline, CDR1 is SGHTA, CDR2 FQGNSA.

This rearrangement joins TRBV23-1 to TRBJ2-2, with 7 bases aligning to TRBD1. TRBV23-1 is designated an ORF whose function remains uncertain. CDR3 size: 19 residues. Losses at the gene ends were 0 bases for V and 0 bases for J; bases not matched to a gene: 10. This CDR3 is CASSQSPWRQGSNTGELFF. CDR3 bases: TGCGCCAGCAGTCAATCGCCATGGAGACAGGGTTCGAACACCGGGGAGCTGTTTTTT.

The chain couples TRBV28 to TRBJ2-1; no firm D call. The length of the CDR3 is 15 residues. Between the trimmed V and J ends, which lost 2 bases and 6 bases, there was a span of 14 bases. CDR1 and CDR2 (germline): MDHEN, SYDVKM. CDR3 sequence reads: CASSLPGSLSNEQFF. The DNA of the CDR3 is TGTGCCAGCAGTTTACCTGGTAGCCTCTCCAATGAGCAGTTCTTC.

To note about this clone: Other DNA sequences in this specimen translate into the identical CDR3. V is TRBV5-4 and J is TRBJ2-5, with a weak D call TRBD2 (5 bases). CDR1 and CDR2 from the germline V gene are SGHNT and YYREEE (reference sequence). V was clipped by 4 bases and J by 3 bases, with 10 bases between them. The CDR3 is made up of 13 amino acids. CDR3 sequence (DNA): TGTGCCAGCAGCCTTAAGGGAGAAGAGACCCAGTACTTC. Translated: CASSLKGEETQYF.

This chain joins TRBV7-9 and TRBJ2-5; 7 bases fit TRBD2. Trimming at V came to 5 bases and at J to 2 bases, leaving 8 bases not matched to a gene. The germline V gene has CDR1 SEHNR and CDR2 FQNEAQ (reference sequence). The length of the CDR3 is 15 residues. The CDR3 DNA follows: TGTGCCAGCAGCCCAAGCGGGGCGAAGCAAGAGACCCAGTACTTC. Its translation: CASSPSGAKQETQYF. Full variable domain (remainder filled in from reference TRBV7-9 and TRBJ2-5): DTGVSQNPRHKITKRGQNVTFRCDPISEHNRLYWYRQTLGQGPEFLTYFQNEAQLEKSRLLSDRFSAERPKGSFSTLEIQRTEQGDSAMYLCASSPSGAKQETQYFGPGTRLLVL.

V gene TRBV7-2 combines with J gene TRBJ2-5; perhaps TRBD1 as D (5 bases). Germline-derived CDR1 and CDR2 are SGHTA and FQGNSA. The CDR3 spans 15 residues. Trimming cost V 5 bases and J 3 bases, with 16 bases left between them. The CDR3 DNA is TGTGCCAGCAGCGCCATATTAACCAGGGAAGAGACCCAGTACTTC. It yields the protein CASSAILTREETQYF.

This chain links TRBV2 with TRBJ1-1; D not resolved. Trimming shortened V by 4 bases and J by 3 bases, and 9 bases separated the two germline ends. The V gene's germline CDR1 is SNHLY and CDR2 FYNNEI. The CDR3 spans 13 residues. CDR3 sequence reads: CASSADGYTEAFF. The CDR3 nucleotides read TGTGCCAGCAGTGCTGACGGCTACACTGAAGCTTTCTTT.

The CDR3 protein is CASRSTGTGIYEQYF. In nucleotides, the CDR3 is TGTGCCAGCAGATCAACCGGGACAGGGATCTACGAGCAGTACTTC. This chain connects TRBV6-5 to TRBJ2-7, with TRBD1 matching over 9 bases. After removal of 6 bases from V and 3 bases from J, the junction contained 9 bases not matched to a gene. The length of the CDR3 is 15 residues. Germline V lookup: CDR1 MNHEY, CDR2 SVGAGI.

This chain connects TRBV7-2 to TRBJ2-3; D might be TRBD1 (6 bases). CDR1 is SGHTA, CDR2 FQGNSA, per germline. V was shortened by 5 bases and J by 1 base, with 16 bases between the two germline ends. The CDR3 loop spans 16 amino acids. The CDR3: CASSRQPYRGTDTQYF. CDR3 nucleotide sequence: TGTGCCAGCAGCCGGCAACCTTACAGGGGCACAGATACGCAGTATTTT. Looking up the rest from reference TRBV7-2 and TRBJ2-3 gives the full variable domain: GAGVSQSPSNKVTEKGKDVELRCDPISGHTALYWYRQSLGQGLEFLIYFQGNSAPDKSGLPSDRFSAERTGGSVSTLTIQRTQQEDSAVYLCASSRQPYRGTDTQYFGPGTRLTVL.

This clone was seen a single time. The V and J genes are TRBV5-1 and TRBJ2-1; D might be TRBD1 (6 bases). There are 14 residues in the CDR3. The germline V gene has CDR1 SGHRS and CDR2 YFSETQ. V lost 1 base and J lost 5, with 10 bases in between. CDR3 amino acids: CASSLYRADNEQFF. For the CDR3, the DNA is TGCGCCAGCAGCTTGTACAGGGCCGACAATGAGCAGTTCTTC.

The chain recombines TRBV19 with TRBJ1-2; 10 bases map to TRBD1. Germline V gives CDR1 LNHDA, CDR2 SQIVND (reference sequence). The V and J ends lost 4 bases and 3 bases, in that order; junction bases with no gene match: 8. CDR3 length: 16 residues. The CDR3 DNA reads as TGTGCCAGTAGTACCAACGGACAGGGGGGTTACTATGGCTACACCTTC. This encodes CASSTNGQGGYYGYTF. The whole variable domain, filled in from reference TRBV19 and TRBJ1-2, reads DGGITQSPKYLFRKEGQNVTLSCEQNLNHDAMYWYRQDPGQGLRLIYYSQIVNDFQKGDIAEGYSVSREKKESFPLTVTSAQKNPTAFYLCASSTNGQGGYYGYTFGSGTRLTVV.

The rearrangement uses TRBV7-9 and TRBJ2-7; no firm D call. Looked up from germline, CDR1 is SEHNR and CDR2 is FQNEAQ (reference sequence). Between the trimmed V and J ends, which lost 5 bases and 2 bases, there was a span of 1 base. This CDR3 is 10 amino acids long. The chain's CDR3 is CASSAYEQYF. As DNA, the CDR3 is TGTGCCAGCAGCGCCTACGAGCAGTACTTC.

The rearrangement uses TRBV19 and TRBJ2-1, with 14 positions matching TRBD2. The CDR3 has 17 amino acids. Germline-derived CDR1 and CDR2 are LNHDA and SQIVND (reference sequence). V lost 5 bases, J lost 4 bases, and 7 bases stayed unmatched. CDR3 coding DNA: TGTGCCAGTAGTCCGTGGACTAGCGGGGGGCTGTACAATGAGCAGTTCTTC. Its protein product is CASSPWTSGGLYNEQFF.

Only one count was recorded for this clone. The J gene is TRBJ1-4, the V gene TRBV28; weak D call: TRBD1 (5 bases). Trimming took 7 bases from V and 8 from J, leaving 20 bases between them. This CDR3 spans 15 amino acids. CDR1 and CDR2 (germline): MDHEN, SYDVKM. The CDR3 coding sequence is TGTGCCAGCACCCTCGGTTTAGGGGAGGGAGAAAAACTGTTTTTT. Its protein product is CASTLGLGEGEKLFF.

The chain links TRBV7-2 to TRBJ1-4; 9 bases line up with TRBD1. CDR3 length equals 15 residues. V shed 6 bases and J 5 bases; nucleotides not matched to a gene: 7. Germline V gene sequence: CDR1 SGHTA, CDR2 FQGNSA. The CDR3 DNA sequence: TGTGCCAGCAGGCGCACAGGGGGCTCGAATGAAAAACTGTTTTTT. Encoded protein: CASRRTGGSNEKLFF. Drawing the rest from reference TRBV7-2 and TRBJ1-4, the complete variable domain is GAGVSQSPSNKVTEKGKDVELRCDPISGHTALYWYRQSLGQGLEFLIYFQGNSAPDKSGLPSDRFSAERTGGSVSTLTIQRTQQEDSAVYLCASRRTGGSNEKLFFGSGTQLSVL.

V is TRBV30 and J is TRBJ1-6; D unclear. The CDR3 is 15 amino acids. V lost 1 base to trimming and J lost 0 bases, with 7 bases between them. The germline CDR1 and CDR2 sequences are GTSNPN and SVGIG (reference sequence). For the CDR3, the DNA is TGTGCCTGGAGTGGGACCAGCTCCTATAATTCACCCCTCCACTTT. Residues: CAWSGTSSYNSPLHF.

V and J are TRBV25-1 and TRBJ2-1; the D gene could be TRBD1 or TRBD2 (6 bases each). The CDR3 has 14 amino acids. Trimming took 6 bases from V and 6 from J, leaving 15 bases between them. Germline assignment: CDR1 MGHDK and CDR2 SYGVNS. Written as DNA, the CDR3 is TGTGCCAGCAGAAGGGTGGGGGGCGTCAATGAGCAGTTCTTC. Residues: CASRRVGGVNEQFF.

The chain couples TRBV30 to TRBJ2-1, with a possible D match to TRBD1 (6 bases). V gave up 4 bases and J gave up 11 bases, with 12 bases separating them. The germline V gene has CDR1 GTSNPN and CDR2 SVGIG (reference sequence). The CDR3 totals 11 residues. The DNA of the CDR3 is TGTGCCTGGAACAGGGTCCGTCAGCAGTTCTTC. As protein: CAWNRVRQQFF.

V gene TRBV9 combines with J gene TRBJ1-4; 9 nucleotides align to TRBD1. Trimming took 3 bases from V and 7 from J; bases not matched to a gene: 7. The V gene's germline CDR1 is SGDLS and CDR2 YYNGEE. The CDR3 length is 15 residues. The DNA for the CDR3 is TGTGCCAGCAGCGAGGGGGGACAGGGTTTTGAAAAACTGTTTTTT. Translating gives CASSEGGQGFEKLFF.

V gene TRBV9 combines with J gene TRBJ2-5; D gene unclear. V was shortened by 2 bases and J by 4 bases, with 12 bases between the two germline ends. Germline-derived CDR1 and CDR2 are SGDLS and YYNGEE. CDR3 length: 14 residues. The CDR3 here is CASSVSPRIETQYF. The CDR3 DNA is TGTGCCAGCAGCGTTTCCCCCAGAATAGAGACCCAGTACTTC.

This chain joins TRBV27 and TRBJ2-1; the match to TRBD2 covers 8 bases. Germline V gives CDR1 MNHEY, CDR2 SMNVEV (reference sequence). J lost 1 base, V lost 5 bases, and 10 bases had no gene match. CDR3 length equals 17 residues. CDR3 in amino acids: CASSPRSGGGSYNEQFF. The CDR3 nucleotides read TGTGCCAGCAGTCCCAGGTCCGGCGGGGGGTCCTACAATGAGCAGTTCTTC.

This clone has just one count. This sequence joins TRBV5-1 and TRBJ2-6, with D perhaps TRBD1 (6 bases). V lost 2 bases, J lost 1 base, and 7 bases lay in between. Germline CDR1 SGHRS, CDR2 YFSETQ. This CDR3 comprises 15 residues. The CDR3 region is CASSLQGSGANVLTF. In nucleotides, the CDR3 is TGCGCCAGCAGCTTACAGGGTTCTGGGGCCAACGTCCTGACTTTC.

V and J are TRBV6-6 and TRBJ2-7; D gene unclear. Germline values: CDR1 MNHNY, CDR2 SVGAGI (reference sequence). V was cut by 6 bases and J by 3 bases, with 6 bases left in between. The CDR3 has 11 residues. This CDR3 reads CASRTNYEQYF. The CDR3 DNA follows: TGTGCCAGCAGGACCAACTACGAGCAGTACTTC.

The chain is built from TRBV7-3 and TRBJ2-2, with unresolved D. The CDR3 length is 15 residues. The V gene lost 2 bases and the J gene lost 0 bases, with 7 bases spanning the gap. Per the germline V gene, CDR1 is SGHTA and CDR2 is FQGTGA. DNA for the CDR3: TGTGCCAGCAGCTTAGGATTCGCGAACACCGGGGAGCTGTTTTTT. The encoded protein is CASSLGFANTGELFF.

The chain links TRBV11-2 to TRBJ2-2; D call uncertain. The germline V gene has CDR1 SGHAT and CDR2 FQNNGV. The length of the CDR3 is 16 residues. V lost 1 base to trimming and J lost 7 bases, with 16 bases between them. This chain's CDR3 is CASSLVFGGVGGELFF. The CDR3 DNA reads as TGTGCCAGCAGCTTAGTTTTCGGCGGTGTTGGCGGGGAGCTGTTTTTT.

A word on this clone: Other nucleotide sequences from this sample produce the same CDR3. This chain joins TRBV28 and TRBJ2-7, with D unresolved. This CDR3 has 11 residues. Germline V gene lookup returns CDR1 MDHEN and CDR2 SYDVKM. The V end lost 1 base, the J end lost 3 bases, and 1 base lay between the germline ends. CDR3 DNA sequence: TGTGCCAGCAGTTTATTCTACGAGCAGTACTTC. Its protein is CASSLFYEQYF.

The sample holds one count of this clone. The chain uses TRBV28 and TRBJ2-2, with D tentatively TRBD1 or TRBD2 (6 bases each). Trimming took 7 bases from V and 6 from J, leaving 21 bases between them. CDR3 length: 16 amino acids. Looked up from germline, CDR1 is MDHEN and CDR2 is SYDVKM. CDR3: CASIRRGYVNPGELFF. The CDR3 DNA reads TGTGCCAGCATAAGGAGGGGGTATGTGAATCCCGGGGAGCTGTTTTTT.